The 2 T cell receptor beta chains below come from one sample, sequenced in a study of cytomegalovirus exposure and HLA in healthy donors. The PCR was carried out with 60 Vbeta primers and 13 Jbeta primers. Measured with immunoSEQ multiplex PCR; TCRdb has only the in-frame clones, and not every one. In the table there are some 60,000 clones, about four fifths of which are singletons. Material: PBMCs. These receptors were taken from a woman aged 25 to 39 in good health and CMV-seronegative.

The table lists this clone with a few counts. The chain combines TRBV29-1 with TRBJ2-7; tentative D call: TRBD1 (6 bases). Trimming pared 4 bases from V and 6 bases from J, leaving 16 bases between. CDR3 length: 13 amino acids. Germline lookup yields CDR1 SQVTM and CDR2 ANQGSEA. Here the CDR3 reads CSVAPTGLGEQYF. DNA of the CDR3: TGCAGCGTTGCCCCTACAGGGTTGGGCGAGCAGTACTTC.

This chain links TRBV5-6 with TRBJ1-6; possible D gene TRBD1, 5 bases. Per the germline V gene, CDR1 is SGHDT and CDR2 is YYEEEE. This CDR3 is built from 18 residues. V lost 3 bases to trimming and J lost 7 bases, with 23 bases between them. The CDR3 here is CASSSSPQVAGRNSPLHF. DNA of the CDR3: TGTGCCAGCAGCTCCAGCCCCCAGGTTGCAGGGCGCAATTCACCCCTCCACTTT.